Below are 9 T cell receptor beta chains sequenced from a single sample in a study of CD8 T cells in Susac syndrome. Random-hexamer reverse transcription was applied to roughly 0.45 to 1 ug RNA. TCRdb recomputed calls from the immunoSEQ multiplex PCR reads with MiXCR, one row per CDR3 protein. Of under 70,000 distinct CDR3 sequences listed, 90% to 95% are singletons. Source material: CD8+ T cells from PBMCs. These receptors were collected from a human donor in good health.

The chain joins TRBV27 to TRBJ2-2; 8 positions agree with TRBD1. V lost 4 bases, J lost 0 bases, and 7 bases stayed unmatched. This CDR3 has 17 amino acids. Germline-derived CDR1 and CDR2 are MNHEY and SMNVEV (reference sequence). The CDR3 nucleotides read TGTGCCAGCAGTTATTCACAGGGGGAAACGAACACCGGGGAGCTGTTTTTT. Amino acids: CASSYSQGETNTGELFF.

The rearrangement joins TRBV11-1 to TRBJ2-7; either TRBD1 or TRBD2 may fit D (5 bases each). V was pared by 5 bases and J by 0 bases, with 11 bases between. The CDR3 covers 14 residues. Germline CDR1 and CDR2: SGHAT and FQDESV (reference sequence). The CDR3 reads CASSEEGFSYEQYF. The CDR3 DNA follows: TGTGCCAGCAGCGAAGAGGGGTTCTCCTACGAGCAGTACTTC.

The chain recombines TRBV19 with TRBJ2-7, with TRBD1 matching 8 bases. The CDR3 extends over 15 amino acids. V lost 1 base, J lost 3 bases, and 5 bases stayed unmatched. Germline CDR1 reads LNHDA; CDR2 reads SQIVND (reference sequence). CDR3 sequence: CASSIGQGPLYEQYF. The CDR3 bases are TGTGCCAGTAGTATAGGACAGGGGCCCCTCTACGAGCAGTACTTC.

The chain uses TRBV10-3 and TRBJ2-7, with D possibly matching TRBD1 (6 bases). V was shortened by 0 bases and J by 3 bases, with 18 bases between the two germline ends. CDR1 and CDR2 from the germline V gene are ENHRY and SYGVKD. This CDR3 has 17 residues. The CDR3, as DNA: TGTGCCATCAGTGAGTCCTCTGAGGCAGGGGAGTACTACGAGCAGTACTTC. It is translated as CAISESSEAGEYYEQYF.

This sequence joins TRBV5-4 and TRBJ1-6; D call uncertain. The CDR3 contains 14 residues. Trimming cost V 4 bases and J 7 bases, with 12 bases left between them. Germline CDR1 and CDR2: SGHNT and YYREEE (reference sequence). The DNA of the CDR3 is TGTGCCAGCAGCATGACGGTATTGAATTCACCCCTCCACTTT. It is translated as CASSMTVLNSPLHF.

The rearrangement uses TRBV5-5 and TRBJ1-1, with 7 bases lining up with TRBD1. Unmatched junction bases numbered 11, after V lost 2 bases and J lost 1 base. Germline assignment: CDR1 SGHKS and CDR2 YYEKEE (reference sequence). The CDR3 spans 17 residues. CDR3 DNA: TGTGCCAGCAGCTTTACAGGGGAGACCTTCTCGAACACTGAAGCTTTCTTT. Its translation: CASSFTGETFSNTEAFF.

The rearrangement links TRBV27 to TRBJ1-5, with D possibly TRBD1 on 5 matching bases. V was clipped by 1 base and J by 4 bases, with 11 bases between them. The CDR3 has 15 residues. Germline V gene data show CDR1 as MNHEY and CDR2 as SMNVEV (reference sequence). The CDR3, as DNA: TGTGCCAGCAGTTTATTGGGGCAGCTGAATCAGCCCCAGCATTTT. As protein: CASSLLGQLNQPQHF.

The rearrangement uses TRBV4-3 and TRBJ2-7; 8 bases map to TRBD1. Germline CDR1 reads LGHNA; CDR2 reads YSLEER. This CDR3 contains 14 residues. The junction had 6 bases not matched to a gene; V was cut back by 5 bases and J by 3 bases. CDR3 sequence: CASSLLGQGYEQYF. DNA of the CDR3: TGCGCCAGCAGCTTATTAGGACAGGGCTACGAGCAGTACTTC.

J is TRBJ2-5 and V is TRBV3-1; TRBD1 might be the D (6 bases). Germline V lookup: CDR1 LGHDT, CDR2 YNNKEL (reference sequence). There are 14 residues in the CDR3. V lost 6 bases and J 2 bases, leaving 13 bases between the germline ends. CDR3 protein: CASRLTGPQETQYF. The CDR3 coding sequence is TGTGCCAGCAGGCTAACAGGGCCACAAGAGACCCAGTACTTC.